Following are 23 T cell receptor beta chains from one sample sequenced in a study of blood T cells in healthy people across ages. A J-beta primer mix and a sample-barcoded 5' primer were used in a second PCR of roughly 7 to 12 cycles. TCRdb reprocessed the 5' RACE reads via MiXCR and lists one record per CDR3 protein. Here the sample spans some 670,000 distinct CDR3 sequences, 40% to 65% being singletons. Sequencing was performed on blood. The receptor source for this set is a woman of 80 years or more in good health.

This sequence joins TRBV4-1 and TRBJ2-3; D is undetermined. This CDR3 is built from 14 residues. The germline V gene encodes CDR1 MGHRA and CDR2 YSYEKL. V was shortened by 1 base and J by 4 bases, with 9 bases between the two germline ends. The CDR3 reads CASSQARSPDTQYF. The CDR3, as DNA: TGCGCCAGCAGCCAAGCCCGATCTCCAGATACGCAGTATTTT.

This chain connects TRBV7-2 to TRBJ2-7; D remains unclear. The germline V gene encodes CDR1 SGHTA and CDR2 FQGNSA. The CDR3 extends over 13 amino acids. The V gene lost 5 bases and the J gene lost 0 bases, with 8 bases spanning the gap. In DNA form, the CDR3 reads TGTGCCAGCAGCCTGAGTGTCTCCTACGAGCAGTACTTC. The encoded protein is CASSLSVSYEQYF.

This sequence joins TRBV27 and TRBJ2-7; possible D gene TRBD2, 6 bases. The J call may be wrong; the DNA end is better matched by TRBJ2-5. The CDR3 has 14 amino acids. Germline V gene data show CDR1 as MNHEY and CDR2 as SMNVEV (reference sequence). CDR3 coding DNA: TGTGCCAGCAGTTCCCCGGGAGCGATGGAGACCCAGTACTTC. This translates into CASSSPGAMETQYF.

As concerns this clonotype: A much larger clone is a single base away; this may be a read error. The chain recombines TRBV12-3 or TRBV12-4 with TRBJ2-5; D may be TRBD2 (6 bases). Trimming took 5 bases from V and 11 from J, leaving 24 bases between them. The CDR3 covers 15 residues. CDR3 coding DNA: TGTGCCAGCAGTCCCGCCGCGACGGTGACTAGTCAGCAGTACTTC. It codes for CASSPAATVTSQQYF.

Only a few counts were recorded for this clonotype. The CDR3 DNA reads TGTGCCTGGAGACGACAGAGTCAGTATGGCTACACCTTC. Its translation: CAWRRQSQYGYTF. This chain links TRBV30 with TRBJ1-2; D might be TRBD1 (5 bases). Trimming took 3 bases from V and 5 from J, leaving 13 bases between them. CDR3 length equals 13 residues. The germline gives CDR1 GTSNPN, CDR2 SVGIG (reference sequence).

The chain is built from TRBV7-9 and TRBJ2-1; D gene unclear. The germline V and J ends were trimmed by 4 bases and 0 bases, with 16 bases remaining between them. The CDR3 is 17 residues long. From germline, CDR1 is SEHNR and CDR2 FQNEAQ (reference sequence). CDR3 nucleotide sequence: TGTGCCAGCAGCTCCTCCGCATCTGAACACTCCTACAATGAGCAGTTCTTC. Amino acids: CASSSSASEHSYNEQFF.

At least ten counts were recorded for this clonotype. The chain has TRBV5-1 and TRBJ2-1; perhaps TRBD2 as D (5 bases). Germline CDR1 and CDR2: SGHRS and YFSETQ. Trimming shortened V by 0 bases and J by 5 bases, and 9 bases separated the two germline ends. The CDR3 loop spans 14 amino acids. CDR3 protein: CASSLAGSDNEQFF. CDR3 nucleotides: TGCGCCAGCAGCTTGGCGGGGTCGGACAATGAGCAGTTCTTC.

The V gene is TRBV12-3 or TRBV12-4, the J gene TRBJ2-2; D not resolved. The CDR3 extends over 14 amino acids. Between the trimmed V and J ends, which lost 4 bases and 0 bases, there was a span of 6 bases. The CDR3 sequence is CASSWHTNTGELFF. CDR3 sequence (DNA): TGTGCCAGCAGTTGGCACACGAACACCGGGGAGCTGTTTTTT.

This clonotype was counted a few times. This clone may be a read error of a much larger clone one base away. This chain links TRBV7-9 with TRBJ1-1, with D perhaps TRBD1 (5 bases). V lost 5 bases to trimming and J lost 3 bases, with 16 bases between them. The germline gives CDR1 SEHNR, CDR2 FQNEAQ (reference sequence). The CDR3 has 15 residues. The CDR3 sequence: CASSAGLRGDTEAFF. CDR3 coding DNA: TGTGCCAGCAGCGCCGGGCTCCGGGGGGACACTGAAGCTTTCTTT.

The gene calls are TRBV7-9 and TRBJ2-1; 7 bases are shared with TRBD2. Unmatched junction bases numbered 11, after V lost 4 bases and J lost 5 bases. The CDR3 length is 16 residues. The germline CDR1 and CDR2 sequences are SEHNR and FQNEAQ (reference sequence). In nucleotides, the CDR3 is TGTGCCAGCAGCTCGATCGGACTAGGGACGAACAATGAGCAGTTCTTC. This encodes CASSSIGLGTNNEQFF.

The V gene is TRBV20-1, the J gene TRBJ1-2; D is possibly TRBD1 (6 bases). CDR3 length: 15 amino acids. Per the germline V gene, CDR1 is DFQATT and CDR2 is SNEGSKA (reference sequence). The V end was cut by 0 bases, the J end by 8 bases, with 19 bases between. The CDR3, as DNA: TGCAGTGCTAGAGATCTTGGGGGGCAAATTTGGGGCTACACCTTC. Protein: CSARDLGGQIWGYTF.

This clonotype was detected many times. The V and J genes are TRBV25-1 and TRBJ2-1; 7 bases line up with TRBD2. The CDR3 is 17 amino acids. Germline CDR1 MGHDK, CDR2 SYGVNS. J was trimmed by 0 bases and V by 6 bases; bases with no gene match: 11. As DNA, the CDR3 is TGTGCCAGCAGCGGGGGGAGTCGTGTTGGCTCCTACAATGAGCAGTTCTTC. Encoded protein: CASSGGSRVGSYNEQFF.

For this clonotype: A read error may be the cause here, since a much bigger clone is one base away. The chain couples TRBV30 to TRBJ2-1; TRBD2 aligns across 7 bases. The length of the CDR3 is 14 residues. Germline V gives CDR1 GTSNPN, CDR2 SVGIG (reference sequence). This CDR3 reads CARSVLATGNEQFF. The DNA of the CDR3 is TGTGCCCGGAGTGTACTAGCGACGGGCAATGAGCAGTTCTTC. The whole variable domain, filled in from reference TRBV30 and TRBJ2-1, reads SQTIHQWPATLVQPVGSPLSLECTVEGTSNPNLYWYRQAAGRGLQLLFYSVGIGQISSEVPQNLSASRPQDRQFILSSKKLLLSDSGFYLCARSVLATGNEQFFGPGTRLTVL.

The chain links TRBV6-5 to TRBJ2-6; D is uncertain. The germline gives CDR1 MNHEY, CDR2 SVGAGI. The CDR3 loop spans 14 amino acids. Trimming left V 8 bases short and J 0 bases short, with 8 bases between. In DNA, the CDR3 is TGTGCCAGCGCCATCAGCTCTGGGGCCAACGTCCTGACTTTC. Translation gives CASAISSGANVLTF.

This clonotype was recorded at least ten times. The chain is built from TRBV18 and TRBJ2-5, with 9 nucleotides matching TRBD1. The J call is uncertain, as TRBJ2-7 better fits the DNA end. Per the germline V gene, CDR1 is KGHSH and CDR2 is LQKENI. The CDR3 sequence is 15 residues long. The CDR3 loop is CASSLDRGSMDEQYF. DNA of the CDR3: TGTGCCAGCTCACTAGACAGGGGGTCTATGGACGAGCAGTACTTC.

This clonotype was recorded a few times. A much larger clone is a single base away; this may be a read error. The CDR3 loop reads CASSYDSTYNEQYF. The CDR3 DNA reads as TGTGCCAGCAGCTACGACAGTACCTACAATGAGCAGTACTTC. This sequence joins TRBV7-3 and TRBJ2-1; D perhaps matches TRBD1 (5 bases). The assigned J gene may be wrong: the sequence end matches TRBJ2-7 better. Germline V lookup: CDR1 SGHTA, CDR2 FQGTGA. The CDR3 sequence is 14 residues long.

In this sample, this clonotype turned up many times. V and J are TRBV7-9 and TRBJ1-6; 9 bases line up with TRBD1. Losses at the gene ends were 6 bases for V and 8 bases for J; bases not matched to a gene: 5. The CDR3 has 14 amino acids. From germline, CDR1 is SEHNR and CDR2 FQNEAQ (reference sequence). The CDR3 loop reads CASSLTGGDSPLHF. CDR3 coding DNA: TGTGCCAGCAGTTTGACAGGGGGGGATTCACCCCTCCACTTT.

This clonotype occurred a few times. The chain joins TRBV12-3 or TRBV12-4 to TRBJ1-4; D is undetermined. V lost 6 bases and J 6 bases, leaving 11 bases between the germline ends. The CDR3 is 13 amino acids. The CDR3 DNA sequence: TGTGCCAGCAGACGGGATCTTTATGAAAAACTGTTTTTT. Residues: CASRRDLYEKLFF.

V is TRBV12-3 or TRBV12-4 and J is TRBJ1-1; perhaps TRBD1 as D (5 bases). Trimming took 5 bases from V and 7 from J, leaving 17 bases between them. This CDR3 contains 14 residues. CDR3 in amino acids: CASSPGLAYGEAFF. CDR3 nucleotide sequence: TGTGCCAGCAGTCCAGGGCTCGCGTACGGTGAAGCTTTCTTT.

The V gene is TRBV6-2 or TRBV6-3, the J gene TRBJ1-3; D is uncertain. The V gene lost 0 bases and the J gene lost 0 bases, with 3 bases spanning the gap. The CDR3 has 14 residues. CDR1 and CDR2 (germline): MNHEY, SVGEGT. In nucleotides, the CDR3 is TGTGCCAGCAGTTACTCTGCCTCTGGAAACACCATATATTTT. Protein sequence: CASSYSASGNTIYF.

The V and J genes are TRBV10-3 and TRBJ2-5; the D gene is possibly TRBD2 (5 bases). The DNA matches TRBJ2-7 better at its end, which makes the J call doubtful. The CDR3 has 16 residues. Per the germline V gene, CDR1 is ENHRY and CDR2 is SYGVKD. CDR3 coding DNA: TGTGCCATCAGTGAGTCGAGCAATAGCGTATCCTACGAGCAGTACTTC. Translating it yields CAISESSNSVSYEQYF.

The CDR3 DNA is TGTGCCAGCAGCTGGGTGGGGTCAGAGACCCAGTACTTC. Its protein is CASSWVGSETQYF. The chain combines TRBV11-2 with TRBJ2-5; D remains unclear. V gave up 4 bases and J gave up 4 bases, with 10 bases separating them. This CDR3 is built from 13 residues. Per the germline V gene, CDR1 is SGHAT and CDR2 is FQNNGV. Variable domain in full (rest from reference TRBV11-2 and TRBJ2-5): EAGVAQSPRYKIIEKRQSVAFWCNPISGHATLYWYQQILGQGPKLLIQFQNNGVVDDSQLPKDRFSAERLKGVDSTLKIQPAKLEDSAVYLCASSWVGSETQYFGPGTRLLVL.

This clonotype was counted many times. The chain uses TRBV12-3 or TRBV12-4 and TRBJ1-4; no firm D call. CDR3 length equals 15 residues. The V end was cut by 7 bases, the J end by 0 bases, with 12 bases between. CDR3 loop: CASTRSGSTNEKLFF. The CDR3 nucleotides read TGTGCCAGCACCCGGTCAGGCTCAACTAATGAAAAACTGTTTTTT.